This TCR beta chain came from a study of OX40 agonist ivuxolimab in advanced cancers. Whole-study context: Patients were roughly 83% male with ages roughly 23 to 79, mean 60. Study-wide results and caveats: The average count of expanded clones was higher among CD8+ T cells than among CD4+.

The cohort excluded patients with autoimmune disease history or systemic immunosuppression. With respect to this clone: No antigen is known for it.

Assay: immunoSEQ multiplex PCR; the TCRdb copy retains only in-frame clones and omits some. The sample has around 60,000 clones; about 82% are singletons. Unmatched junction bases numbered 6, after V lost 11 bases and J lost 3 bases. The germline V gene has CDR1 ENHRY and CDR2 SYGVKD. The CDR3 contains 13 residues. The TCR comes from an adult with an advanced solid tumor such as melanoma, head and neck, liver or kidney cancer. The chain has TRBV10-3 and TRBJ1-2, with TRBD1 matching 10 bases. The source was CD4+ or CD8+ T cells sorted from blood, collected in a trial of the OX40 agonist ivuxolimab. The CDR3 is CASGTGEDYGYTF. DNA for the CDR3: TGTGCCTCCGGGACAGGGGAGGACTATGGCTACACCTTC.